Listed here are 17 T cell receptor beta chains from one sample, sequenced in a study of cytomegalovirus exposure and HLA in healthy donors. The PCR used 60 Vbeta and 13 Jbeta primers. The repertoire was sequenced with immunoSEQ multiplex PCR; TCRdb's copy has only in-frame clones and lacks some. This repertoire includes more than 50,000 clones. Sequencing was performed on PBMCs. The receptors here all came from a middle-aged woman in good health and CMV-seronegative.

The V gene is TRBV4-1, the J gene TRBJ2-7; D may be TRBD1 (6 bases). The germline gives CDR1 MGHRA, CDR2 YSYEKL. CDR3 size: 17 residues. The germline V and J ends were trimmed by 3 bases and 2 bases, with 20 bases remaining between them. The CDR3 sequence: CASSHRSPDSYAYEQYF. CDR3 in DNA: TGCGCCAGCAGCCACCGTTCCCCGGACAGTTATGCCTACGAGCAGTACTTC.

This sequence joins TRBV5-1 and TRBJ1-4; D gene uncertain. V was cut by 0 bases and J by 0 bases, with 6 bases left in between. Germline CDR1 reads SGHRS; CDR2 reads YFSETQ. The CDR3 has 15 residues. The CDR3 bases are TGCGCCAGCAGCTTGGATCAGGCAACTAATGAAAAACTGTTTTTT. This gives the protein CASSLDQATNEKLFF.

The chain is built from TRBV6-1 and TRBJ2-1, with 10 bases identical to TRBD2. V gave up 0 bases and J gave up 6 bases; unmatched junction bases: 8. This CDR3 is 17 amino acids long. Germline V gene sequence: CDR1 MNHNS, CDR2 SASEGT. The CDR3 here is CASSEASAGGFGNEQFF. The CDR3 DNA reads as TGTGCCAGCAGTGAAGCGTCAGCGGGGGGGTTTGGCAATGAGCAGTTCTTC.

V is TRBV4-3 and J is TRBJ2-6; D remains unclear. Germline V gives CDR1 LGHNA, CDR2 YSLEER. The V gene lost 4 bases and the J gene lost 4 bases, with 20 bases spanning the gap. The CDR3 is 18 residues long. The CDR3 region is CASSPDPLGSAGANVLTF. The CDR3 bases are TGCGCCAGCAGCCCAGACCCCCTAGGATCGGCAGGGGCCAACGTCCTGACTTTC.

Points on this clone: Other DNA sequences in the sample encode the same CDR3. The chain recombines TRBV6-5 with TRBJ1-1, with 7 bases that match TRBD1. The germline gives CDR1 MNHEY, CDR2 SVGAGI. This CDR3 has 15 residues. J lost 0 bases, V lost 6 bases, and 7 bases had no gene match. The CDR3 is CASSRQGFMNTEAFF. The CDR3 coding sequence is TGTGCCAGCAGCCGACAGGGCTTCATGAACACTGAAGCTTTCTTT.

CDR3 nucleotides: TGTGCCAGCAGCTTAGACAGGGGTCCACACACTGAAGCTTTCTTT. Amino acid sequence: CASSLDRGPHTEAFF. This sequence joins TRBV5-6 and TRBJ1-1; 8 nucleotides line up with TRBD1. Unmatched junction bases numbered 6, after V lost 2 bases and J lost 3 bases. The CDR3 spans 15 residues. CDR1 and CDR2 (germline): SGHDT, YYEEEE.

The chain recombines TRBV7-2 with TRBJ1-1; D is possibly TRBD1 (5 bases). Trimming took off 2 bases at V and 4 bases at J, with 11 bases between the two ends. The CDR3 consists of 14 residues. The germline V gene encodes CDR1 SGHTA and CDR2 FQGNSA. Here the CDR3 reads CASSLLGRPTEAFF. CDR3 DNA sequence: TGTGCCAGCAGCTTATTGGGGCGTCCCACTGAAGCTTTCTTT.

The rearrangement links TRBV6-1 to TRBJ2-3; TRBD2 agrees at 9 bases. V dropped 7 bases and J dropped 6; count of bases not matched to a gene: 11. The CDR3 length is 15 residues. Germline V gives CDR1 MNHNS, CDR2 SASEGT. The CDR3 reads CASTNGGGAGDTQYF. The CDR3, as DNA: TGTGCCAGCACCAATGGCGGGGGGGCCGGGGATACGCAGTATTTT.

V gene TRBV7-2 combines with J gene TRBJ1-4, with D uncertain. Trimming stripped 1 base from V and 8 bases from J, with 14 bases between. The CDR3 is 15 amino acids. Germline V gives CDR1 SGHTA, CDR2 FQGNSA. CDR3 residues: CASSLGSGRNEKLFF. The CDR3 bases are TGTGCCAGCAGCTTAGGGTCAGGAAGAAACGAAAAACTGTTTTTT.

V and J are TRBV29-1 and TRBJ2-1; 10 positions agree with TRBD2. Trimming cost V 7 bases and J 8 bases; bases outside gene matches: 11. This CDR3 has 14 amino acids. Germline CDR1 is SQVTM and CDR2 is ANQGSEA. The DNA for the CDR3 is TGCAGCGGGAGAGGGACTAGCGAGGCGTATGAGCAGTTCTTC. Residues: CSGRGTSEAYEQFF.

The chain combines TRBV30 with TRBJ1-4, with 9 bases that match TRBD1. The V gene's germline CDR1 is GTSNPN and CDR2 SVGIG (reference sequence). This CDR3 region has 14 residues. V shed 2 bases, J shed 8 bases, and the junction held 6 bases outside the gene matches. The CDR3 region has the DNA TGTGCCTGGAGTACAGGGGGCGGGGTAGAAAAACTGTTTTTT. Translating it yields CAWSTGGGVEKLFF.

J is TRBJ2-5 and V is TRBV9, with D maybe TRBD2 (6 bases). The CDR3 loop spans 14 amino acids. V shed 3 bases and J shed 5 bases, with 14 bases lying between them. The germline V gene encodes CDR1 SGDLS and CDR2 YYNGEE. The chain's CDR3 is CASSAGTSSETQYF. The CDR3 DNA follows: TGTGCCAGCAGCGCAGGGACTTCATCGGAGACCCAGTACTTC.

The chain uses TRBV11-1 and TRBJ2-2; no firm D call. The CDR3 spans 15 residues. The germline CDR1 and CDR2 sequences are SGHAT and FQDESV (reference sequence). V was pared by 8 bases and J by 0 bases, with 13 bases between. The CDR3 coding sequence is TGTGCCAGCTCGAAACACCCAACGAACACCGGGGAGCTGTTTTTT. Translated: CASSKHPTNTGELFF.

The chain combines TRBV7-9 with TRBJ2-7, with D tentatively TRBD1 (6 bases). There are 14 residues in the CDR3. Germline V gives CDR1 SEHNR, CDR2 FQNEAQ (reference sequence). The ends were cut back, 5 bases at V and 0 bases at J, with 11 bases in the middle. CDR3 nucleotide sequence: TGTGCCAGCAGCAAGTTGGACAGCTCCTACGAGCAGTACTTC. Translating it yields CASSKLDSSYEQYF.

The chain recombines TRBV7-9 with TRBJ1-5; D gene ambiguous. V was pared by 5 bases and J by 2 bases, with 13 bases between. Germline V gene lookup returns CDR1 SEHNR and CDR2 FQNEAQ (reference sequence). CDR3 length: 15 residues. This CDR3 is CASSPAGGGNQPQHF. CDR3 nucleotide sequence: TGTGCCAGCAGCCCAGCAGGCGGGGGCAATCAGCCCCAGCATTTT.

V and J are TRBV4-2 and TRBJ2-7, with TRBD2 matching 8 bases. This CDR3 has 16 residues. After removal of 5 bases from V and 2 bases from J, the junction contained 11 bases not matched to a gene. Germline V lookup: CDR1 LGHNA, CDR2 YNFKEQ. The CDR3 is CASSYLPGLEAYEQYF. CDR3 in DNA: TGTGCCAGCAGCTATCTACCGGGACTAGAGGCCTACGAGCAGTACTTC.

The V gene is TRBV11-2, the J gene TRBJ1-3, with a possible D match to TRBD1 (6 bases). Germline CDR1 is SGHAT and CDR2 is FQNNGV. There are 18 residues in the CDR3. Trimming stripped 1 base from V and 0 bases from J, with 16 bases between. The CDR3 reads CASSLGGQYSVSGNTIYF. The DNA for the CDR3 is TGTGCCAGCAGCTTAGGGGGACAATATTCGGTCTCTGGAAACACCATATATTTT.